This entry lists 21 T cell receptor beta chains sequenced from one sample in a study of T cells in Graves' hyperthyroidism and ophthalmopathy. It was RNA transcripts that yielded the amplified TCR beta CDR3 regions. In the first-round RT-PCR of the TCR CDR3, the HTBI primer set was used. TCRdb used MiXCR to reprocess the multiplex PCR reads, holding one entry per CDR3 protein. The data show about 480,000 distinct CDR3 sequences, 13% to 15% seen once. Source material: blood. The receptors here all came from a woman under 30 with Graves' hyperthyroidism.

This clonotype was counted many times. The CDR3 DNA follows: TGTGCCAGCAGCCACAAGAGAACTAGCCAAGAGACCCAGTACTTC. Its translation: CASSHKRTSQETQYF. The chain is built from TRBV3-1 and TRBJ2-5; D may be TRBD2 (5 bases). V gave up 3 bases and J gave up 1 base, with 12 bases separating them. The CDR3 covers 15 residues. CDR1 LGHDT and CDR2 YNNKEL come from the germline V gene (reference sequence).

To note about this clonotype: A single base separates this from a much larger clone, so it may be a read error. The CDR3 protein is CASSPTGTGAEAFF. The DNA of the CDR3 is TGTGCCAGCTCACCGACCGGGACAGGGGCTGAAGCTTTCTTT. The chain employs TRBV18 and TRBJ1-1; 10 nucleotides match TRBD1. The CDR3 runs 14 residues. Germline CDR1 KGHSH, CDR2 LQKENI. The trim removed 3 bases at V and 6 bases at J, leaving 4 bases unmatched.

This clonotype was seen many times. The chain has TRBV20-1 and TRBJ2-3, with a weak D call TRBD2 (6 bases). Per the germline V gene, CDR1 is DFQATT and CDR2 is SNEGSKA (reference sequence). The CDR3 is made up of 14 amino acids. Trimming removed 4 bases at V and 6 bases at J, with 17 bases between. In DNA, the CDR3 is TGCAGTGCTAAGGAGGGAGGCCCCTCGGATACGCAGTATTTT. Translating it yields CSAKEGGPSDTQYF.

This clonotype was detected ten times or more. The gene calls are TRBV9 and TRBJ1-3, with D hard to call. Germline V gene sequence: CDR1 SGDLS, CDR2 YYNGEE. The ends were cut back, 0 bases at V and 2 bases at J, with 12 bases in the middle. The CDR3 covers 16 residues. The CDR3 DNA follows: TGTGCCAGCAGCGTAGGAGTCCTGGGAACTGGAAACACCATATATTTT. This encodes CASSVGVLGTGNTIYF.

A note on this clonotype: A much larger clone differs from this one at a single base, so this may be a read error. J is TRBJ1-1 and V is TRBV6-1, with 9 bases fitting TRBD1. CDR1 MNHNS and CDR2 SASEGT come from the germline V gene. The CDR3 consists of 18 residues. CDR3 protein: CVSSKAGTGFGTNTEAFF. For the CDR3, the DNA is TGTGTCAGCAGTAAAGCCGGGACAGGGTTTGGGACGAACACTGAAGCTTTCTTT.

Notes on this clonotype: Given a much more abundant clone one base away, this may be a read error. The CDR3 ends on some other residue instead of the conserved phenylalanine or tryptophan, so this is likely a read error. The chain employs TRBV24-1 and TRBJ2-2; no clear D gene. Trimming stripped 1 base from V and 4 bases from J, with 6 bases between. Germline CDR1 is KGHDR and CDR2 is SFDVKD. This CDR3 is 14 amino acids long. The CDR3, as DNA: TGTGCCACCAGTGATTTTCCAGGCACCGGGGAGCTGTTTCTT. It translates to CATSDFPGTGELFL.

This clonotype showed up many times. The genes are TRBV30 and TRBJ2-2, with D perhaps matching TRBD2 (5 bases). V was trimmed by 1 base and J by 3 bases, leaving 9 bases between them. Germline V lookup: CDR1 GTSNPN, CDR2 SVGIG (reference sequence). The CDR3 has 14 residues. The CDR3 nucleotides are TGTGCCTGGAGTGAGGAGCGGTACACCGGGGAGCTGTTTTTT. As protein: CAWSEERYTGELFF. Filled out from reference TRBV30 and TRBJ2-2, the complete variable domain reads SQTIHQWPATLVQPVGSPLSLECTVEGTSNPNLYWYRQAAGRGLQLLFYSVGIGQISSEVPQNLSASRPQDRQFILSSKKLLLSDSGFYLCAWSEERYTGELFFGEGSRLTVL.

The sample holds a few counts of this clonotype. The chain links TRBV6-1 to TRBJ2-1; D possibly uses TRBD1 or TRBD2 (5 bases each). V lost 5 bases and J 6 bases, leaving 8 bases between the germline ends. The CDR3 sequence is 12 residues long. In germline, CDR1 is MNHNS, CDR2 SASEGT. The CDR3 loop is CASSRGPNEQFF. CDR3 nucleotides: TGTGCCAGCAGTCGGGGACCCAATGAGCAGTTCTTC.

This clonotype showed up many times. This CDR3 reads CASSQELGETSANYGYTF. CDR3 in DNA: TGCGCCAGCAGCCAAGAATTGGGCGAGACTTCAGCTAACTATGGCTACACCTTC. V usage is TRBV4-1 and J usage is TRBJ1-2; D unresolved. Germline lookup yields CDR1 MGHRA and CDR2 YSYEKL. The V gene lost 0 bases and the J gene lost 0 bases, with 17 bases spanning the gap. CDR3 length: 18 amino acids.

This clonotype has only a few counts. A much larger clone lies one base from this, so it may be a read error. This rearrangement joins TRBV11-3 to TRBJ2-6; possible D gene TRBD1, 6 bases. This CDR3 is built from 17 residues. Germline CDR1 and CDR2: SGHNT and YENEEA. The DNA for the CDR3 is TGTGCCAGCAGCCCACGGACAGCTTCATCTGGGGCCAACATCCTGACTTTC. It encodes CASSPRTASSGANILTF.

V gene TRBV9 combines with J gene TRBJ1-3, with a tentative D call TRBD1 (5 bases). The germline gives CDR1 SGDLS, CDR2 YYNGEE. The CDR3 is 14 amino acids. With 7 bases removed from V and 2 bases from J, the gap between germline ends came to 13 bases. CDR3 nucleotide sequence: TGTGCCAGCGGGGGGGGAGTGGCTGGAAACACCATATATTTT. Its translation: CASGGGVAGNTIYF.

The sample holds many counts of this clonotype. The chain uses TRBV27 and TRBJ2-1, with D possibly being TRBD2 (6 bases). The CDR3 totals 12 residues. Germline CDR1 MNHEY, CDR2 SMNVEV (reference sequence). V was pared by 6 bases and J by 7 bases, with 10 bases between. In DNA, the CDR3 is TGTGCCAGCAGCCATCGGGGGAATGAGCAGTTCTTC. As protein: CASSHRGNEQFF.

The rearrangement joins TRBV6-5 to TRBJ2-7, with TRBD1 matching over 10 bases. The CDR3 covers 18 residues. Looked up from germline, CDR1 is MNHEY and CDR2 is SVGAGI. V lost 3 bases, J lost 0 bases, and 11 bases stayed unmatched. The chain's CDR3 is CASSYGIGTGVSSYEQYF. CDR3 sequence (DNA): TGTGCCAGCAGTTATGGGATTGGGACAGGGGTAAGCTCCTACGAGCAGTACTTC.

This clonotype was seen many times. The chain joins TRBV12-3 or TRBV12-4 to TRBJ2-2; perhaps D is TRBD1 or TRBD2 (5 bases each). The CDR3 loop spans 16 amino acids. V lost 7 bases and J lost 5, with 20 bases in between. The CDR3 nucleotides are TGTGCCAGCAACCCTCCGCGTGCGAGGGGAACCGGGGAGCTGTTTTTT. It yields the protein CASNPPRARGTGELFF.

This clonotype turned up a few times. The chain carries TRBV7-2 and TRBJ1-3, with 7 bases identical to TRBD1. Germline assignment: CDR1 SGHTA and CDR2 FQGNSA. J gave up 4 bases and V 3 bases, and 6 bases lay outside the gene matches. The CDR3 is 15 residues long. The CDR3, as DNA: TGTGCCAGCAGCTTCGGGACAGCATCAGGAAACACCATATATTTT. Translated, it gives CASSFGTASGNTIYF.

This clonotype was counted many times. CDR3 sequence (DNA): TGTGCCAGCAGCTTAGAACAGCATCAGCCCCAGCATTTT. Protein product: CASSLEQHQPQHF. The V call is TRBV11-2, the J call TRBJ1-5, with D hard to call. Trimming cost V 0 bases and J 5 bases, with 5 bases left between them. The germline V gene has CDR1 SGHAT and CDR2 FQNNGV. CDR3 length equals 13 residues.

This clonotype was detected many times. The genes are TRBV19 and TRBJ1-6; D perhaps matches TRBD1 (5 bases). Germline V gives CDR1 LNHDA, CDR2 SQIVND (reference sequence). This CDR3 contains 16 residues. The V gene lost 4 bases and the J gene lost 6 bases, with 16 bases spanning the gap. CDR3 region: CASSRWFNQGNSPLHF. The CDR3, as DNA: TGTGCCAGTAGTAGGTGGTTTAACCAGGGTAATTCACCCCTCCACTTT.

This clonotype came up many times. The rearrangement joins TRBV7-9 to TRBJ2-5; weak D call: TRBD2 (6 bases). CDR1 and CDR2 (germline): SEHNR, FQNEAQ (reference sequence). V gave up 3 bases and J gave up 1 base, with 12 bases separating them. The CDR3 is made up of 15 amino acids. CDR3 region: CASSLRDGSQETQYF. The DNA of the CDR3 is TGTGCCAGCAGCTTGCGGGACGGGTCCCAAGAGACCCAGTACTTC. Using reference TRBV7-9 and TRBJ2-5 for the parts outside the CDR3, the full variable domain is DTGVSQNPRHKITKRGQNVTFRCDPISEHNRLYWYRQTLGQGPEFLTYFQNEAQLEKSRLLSDRFSAERPKGSFSTLEIQRTEQGDSAMYLCASSLRDGSQETQYFGPGTRLLVL.

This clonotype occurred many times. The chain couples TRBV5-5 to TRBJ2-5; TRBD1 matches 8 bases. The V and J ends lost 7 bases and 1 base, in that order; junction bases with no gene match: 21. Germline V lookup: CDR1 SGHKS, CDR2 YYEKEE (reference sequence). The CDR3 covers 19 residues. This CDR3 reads CASPTEDRGGLGFQETQYF. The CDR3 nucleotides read TGTGCCAGCCCAACCGAAGACAGGGGAGGACTTGGGTTCCAAGAGACCCAGTACTTC.

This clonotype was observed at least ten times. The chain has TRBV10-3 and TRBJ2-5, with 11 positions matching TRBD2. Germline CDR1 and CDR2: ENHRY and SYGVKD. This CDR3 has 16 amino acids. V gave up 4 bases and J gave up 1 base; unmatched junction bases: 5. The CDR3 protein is CAISVRGTSGQETQYF. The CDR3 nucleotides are TGTGCCATCAGTGTCCGCGGGACTAGCGGCCAAGAGACCCAGTACTTC.

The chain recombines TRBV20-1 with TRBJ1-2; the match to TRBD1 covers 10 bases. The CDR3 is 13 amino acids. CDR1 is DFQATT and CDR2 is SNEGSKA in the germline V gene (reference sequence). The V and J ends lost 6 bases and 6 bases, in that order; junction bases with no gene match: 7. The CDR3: CSAGTGAGDGYTF. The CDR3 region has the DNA TGCAGTGCCGGGACAGGGGCTGGTGATGGCTACACCTTC.